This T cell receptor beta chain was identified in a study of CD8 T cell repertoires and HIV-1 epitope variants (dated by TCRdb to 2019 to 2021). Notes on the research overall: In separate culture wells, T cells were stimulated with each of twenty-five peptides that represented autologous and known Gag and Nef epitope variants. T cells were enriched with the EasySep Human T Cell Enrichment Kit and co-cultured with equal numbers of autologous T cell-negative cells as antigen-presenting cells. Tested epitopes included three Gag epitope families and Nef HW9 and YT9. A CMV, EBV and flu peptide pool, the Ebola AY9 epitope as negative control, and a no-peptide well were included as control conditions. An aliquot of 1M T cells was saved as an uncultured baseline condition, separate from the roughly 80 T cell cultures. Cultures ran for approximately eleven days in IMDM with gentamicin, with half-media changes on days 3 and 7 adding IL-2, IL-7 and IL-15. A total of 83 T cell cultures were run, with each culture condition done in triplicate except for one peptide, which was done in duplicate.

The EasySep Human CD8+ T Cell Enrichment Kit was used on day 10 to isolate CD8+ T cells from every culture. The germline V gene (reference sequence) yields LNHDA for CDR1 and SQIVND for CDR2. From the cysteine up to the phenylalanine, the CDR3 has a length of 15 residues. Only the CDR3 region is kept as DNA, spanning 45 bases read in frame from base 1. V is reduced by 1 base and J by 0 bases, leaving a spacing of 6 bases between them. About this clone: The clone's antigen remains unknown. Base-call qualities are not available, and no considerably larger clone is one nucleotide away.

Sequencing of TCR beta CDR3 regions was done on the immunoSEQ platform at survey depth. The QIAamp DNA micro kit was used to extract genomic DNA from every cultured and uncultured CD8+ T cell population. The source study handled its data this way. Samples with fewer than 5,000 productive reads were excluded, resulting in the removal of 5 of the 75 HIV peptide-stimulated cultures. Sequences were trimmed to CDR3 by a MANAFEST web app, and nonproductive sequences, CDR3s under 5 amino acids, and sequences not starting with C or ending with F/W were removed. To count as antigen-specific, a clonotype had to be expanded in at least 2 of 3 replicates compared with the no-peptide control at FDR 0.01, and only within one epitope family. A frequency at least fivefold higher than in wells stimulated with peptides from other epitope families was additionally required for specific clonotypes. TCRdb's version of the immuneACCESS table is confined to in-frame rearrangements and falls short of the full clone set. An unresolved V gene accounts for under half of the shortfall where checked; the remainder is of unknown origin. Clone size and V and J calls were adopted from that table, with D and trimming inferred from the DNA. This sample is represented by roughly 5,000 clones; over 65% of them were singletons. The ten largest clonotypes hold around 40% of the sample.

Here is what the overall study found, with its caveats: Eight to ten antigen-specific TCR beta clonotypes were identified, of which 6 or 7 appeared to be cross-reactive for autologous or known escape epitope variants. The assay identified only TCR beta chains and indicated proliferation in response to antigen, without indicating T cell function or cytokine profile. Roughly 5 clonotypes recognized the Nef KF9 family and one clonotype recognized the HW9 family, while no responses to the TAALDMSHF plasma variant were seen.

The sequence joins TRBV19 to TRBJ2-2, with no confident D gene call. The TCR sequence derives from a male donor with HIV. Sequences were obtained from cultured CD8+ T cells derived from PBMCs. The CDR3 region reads CASSIGGSNTGELFF. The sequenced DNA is TGTGCCAGTAGTATAGGTGGGTCGAACACCGGGGAGCTGTTTTTT.